This T cell receptor (beta chain) was obtained from a study of T cell repertoires in cytomegalovirus infection. Study-level background: CMV infection together with matching HLA type was indicated by public TCR beta signatures. Study findings and constraints: Across the ex vivo response, the dominant clonotypes were HLA-C-restricted CMV-specific TCR beta clonotypes.

In regard to this clonotype: Its antigen remains unidentified.

In TCRdb, the reads were re-called with MiXCR into one record per CDR3 protein. Of roughly 280,000 distinct CDR3 sequences listed, approximately 9.1% were seen once; the top ten hold about 14%. The sequencing input was PBMCs. This clonotype was obtained from a human donor in good health (CMV status not recorded). Some clones in this sample may be carry-over from other donors' samples.

The CDR3 here is CASADHQYNEQFF. The DNA for the CDR3 is TGTGCCAGCGCGGACCACCAATACAATGAGCAGTTCTTC. J is TRBJ2-1 and V is TRBV12-3 or TRBV12-4; D remains ambiguous. The CDR3 is 13 residues long. Trimming shortened V by 8 bases and J by 4 bases, and 12 bases separated the two germline ends.